This TCR beta chain appears in the sequencing data of a study of cytomegalovirus exposure and HLA in healthy donors. Study conclusions and caveats: About 150 TCR beta chains were listed as cytomegalovirus-associated.

The PCR was carried out with 60 Vbeta primers and 13 Jbeta primers. In the original processing: In a later analysis, around 10 million of around 75 million unique beta chains occurred in at least two donors. Measured with immunoSEQ multiplex PCR; TCRdb has only the in-frame clones, and not every one. V, J and clone size reflect that table, while D and trimming were determined from the DNA. The data contain 95,000 to 150,000 clones, 50% to 75% of them singletons. The CDR3 spans 14 residues. Germline CDR1 SGHRS, CDR2 YFSETQ. Turning to this clone: Antigen specificity is unknown.

Sequenced input: PBMCs. The receptor comes from a woman between 35 and 50 years old in good health and CMV-seropositive. J is TRBJ2-5 and V is TRBV5-1, with TRBD1 matching 9 bases. The DNA end lines up better with TRBJ2-7; the J call may be wrong. Here the CDR3 DNA reads TGCGCCAGCAGCTTGGGGACAGGGGCGTACGAGCAGTACTTC. It is translated as CASSLGTGAYEQYF.